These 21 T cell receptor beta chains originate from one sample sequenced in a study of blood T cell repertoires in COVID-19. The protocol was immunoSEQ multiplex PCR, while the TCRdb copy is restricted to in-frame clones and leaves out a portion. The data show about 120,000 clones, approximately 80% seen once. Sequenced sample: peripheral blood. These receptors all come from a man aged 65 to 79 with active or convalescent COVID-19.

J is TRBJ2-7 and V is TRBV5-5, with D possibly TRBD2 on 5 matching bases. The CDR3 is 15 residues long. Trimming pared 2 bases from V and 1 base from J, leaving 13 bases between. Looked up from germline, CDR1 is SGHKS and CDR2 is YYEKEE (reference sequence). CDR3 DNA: TGTGCCAGCAGCTTCGCGGGTTTTTTATCCTACGAGCAGTACTTC. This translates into CASSFAGFLSYEQYF.

CDR3 protein: CASSFWSSGSDEQFF. CDR3 nucleotide sequence: TGTGCCAGCAGCTTTTGGTCTAGCGGGAGCGATGAGCAGTTCTTC. This chain uses TRBV7-9 with TRBJ2-1; 10 bases map to TRBD2. The V segment lost 3 bases and the J segment 8 bases; nucleotides outside the gene matches: 7. This CDR3 region has 15 residues. Germline lookup yields CDR1 SEHNR and CDR2 FQNEAQ (reference sequence).

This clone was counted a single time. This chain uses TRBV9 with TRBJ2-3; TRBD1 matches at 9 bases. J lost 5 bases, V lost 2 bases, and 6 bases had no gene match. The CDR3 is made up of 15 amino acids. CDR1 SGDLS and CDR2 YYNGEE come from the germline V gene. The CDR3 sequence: CASSVLQGARDTQYF. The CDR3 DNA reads TGTGCCAGCAGCGTCCTACAGGGGGCAAGAGATACGCAGTATTTT. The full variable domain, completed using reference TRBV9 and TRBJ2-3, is DSGVTQTPKHLITATGQRVTLRCSPRSGDLSVYWYQQSLDQGLQFLIQYYNGEERAKGNILERFSAQQFPDLHSELNLSSLELGDSALYFCASSVLQGARDTQYFGPGTRLTVL.

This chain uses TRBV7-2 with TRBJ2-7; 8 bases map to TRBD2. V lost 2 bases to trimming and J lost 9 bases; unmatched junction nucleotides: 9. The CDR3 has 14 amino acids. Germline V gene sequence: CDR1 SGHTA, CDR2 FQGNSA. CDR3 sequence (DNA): TGTGCCAGCAGCTTAAAGCGGGGGCCTGGAGGGCAGTACTTC. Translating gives CASSLKRGPGGQYF. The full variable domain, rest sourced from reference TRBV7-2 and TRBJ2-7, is GAGVSQSPSNKVTEKGKDVELRCDPISGHTALYWYRQSLGQGLEFLIYFQGNSAPDKSGLPSDRFSAERTGGSVSTLTIQRTQQEDSAVYLCASSLKRGPGGQYFGPGTRLTVT.

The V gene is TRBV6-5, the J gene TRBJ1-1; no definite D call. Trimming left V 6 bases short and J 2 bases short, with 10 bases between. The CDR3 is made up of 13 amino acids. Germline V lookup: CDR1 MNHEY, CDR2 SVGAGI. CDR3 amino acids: CASRPGKNTEAFF. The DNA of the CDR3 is TGTGCCAGCAGGCCGGGAAAAAACACTGAAGCTTTCTTT.

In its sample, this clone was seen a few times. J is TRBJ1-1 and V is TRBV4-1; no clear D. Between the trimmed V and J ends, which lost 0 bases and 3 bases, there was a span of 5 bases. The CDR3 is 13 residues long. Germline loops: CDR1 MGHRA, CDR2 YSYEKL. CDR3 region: CASSQDGDTEAFF. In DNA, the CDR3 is TGCGCCAGCAGCCAAGATGGAGACACTGAAGCTTTCTTT.

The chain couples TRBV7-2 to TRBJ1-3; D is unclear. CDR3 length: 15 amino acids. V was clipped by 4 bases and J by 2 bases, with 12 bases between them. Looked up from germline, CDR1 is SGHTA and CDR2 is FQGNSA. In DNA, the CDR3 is TGTGCCAGCAGCTCTCAGCCCCGGGCTGGAAACACCATATATTTT. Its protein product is CASSSQPRAGNTIYF.

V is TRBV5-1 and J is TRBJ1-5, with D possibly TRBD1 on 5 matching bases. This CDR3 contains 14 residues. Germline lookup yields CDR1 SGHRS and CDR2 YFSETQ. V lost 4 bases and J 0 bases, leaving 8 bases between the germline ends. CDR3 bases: TGCGCCAGCAGCCCCGACAGTAGCAATCAGCCCCAGCATTTT. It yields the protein CASSPDSSNQPQHF.

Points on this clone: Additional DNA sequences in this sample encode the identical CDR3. The CDR3, as DNA: TGTGCCAGCAGTGAGGTAGGGGTAGATGGCTACACCTTC. Its translation is CASSEVGVDGYTF. The chain couples TRBV6-1 to TRBJ1-2, with D tentatively TRBD1 (5 bases). The CDR3 sequence is 13 residues long. Trimming left V 3 bases short and J 6 bases short, with 11 bases between. Germline V gene data show CDR1 as MNHNS and CDR2 as SASEGT.

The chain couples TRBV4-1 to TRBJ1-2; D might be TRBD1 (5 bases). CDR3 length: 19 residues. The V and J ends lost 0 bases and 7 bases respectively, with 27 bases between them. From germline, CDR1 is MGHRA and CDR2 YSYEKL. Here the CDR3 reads CASSQEKGSMSYGVGGYTF. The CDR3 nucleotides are TGCGCCAGCAGCCAAGAGAAGGGGTCTATGTCTTATGGGGTTGGTGGCTACACCTTC.

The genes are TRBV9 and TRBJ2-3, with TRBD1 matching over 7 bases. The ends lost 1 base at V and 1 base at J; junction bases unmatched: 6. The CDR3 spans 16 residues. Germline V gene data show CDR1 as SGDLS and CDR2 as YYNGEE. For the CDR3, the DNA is TGTGCCAGCAGCGTACGTGGGGACAGCGGCACAGATACGCAGTATTTT. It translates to CASSVRGDSGTDTQYF.

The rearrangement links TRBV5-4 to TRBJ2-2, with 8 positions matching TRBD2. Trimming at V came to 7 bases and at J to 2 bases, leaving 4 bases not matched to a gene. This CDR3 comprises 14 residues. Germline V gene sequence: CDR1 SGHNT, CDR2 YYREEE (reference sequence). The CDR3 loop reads CASFAGGNTGELFF. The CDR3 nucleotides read TGTGCCAGCTTTGCGGGGGGTAACACCGGGGAGCTGTTTTTT.

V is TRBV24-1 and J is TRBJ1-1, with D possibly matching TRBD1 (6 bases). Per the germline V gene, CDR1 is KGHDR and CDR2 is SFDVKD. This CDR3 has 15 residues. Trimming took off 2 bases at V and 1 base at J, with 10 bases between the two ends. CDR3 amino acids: CATSDSLGGNTEAFF. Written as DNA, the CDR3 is TGTGCCACCAGTGATTCCCTAGGGGGGAACACTGAAGCTTTCTTT.

The CDR3 region is CASSVGAREGETQYF. CDR3 coding DNA: TGTGCCAGCAGCGTAGGGGCCAGGGAGGGAGAGACCCAGTACTTC. The chain carries TRBV9 and TRBJ2-5, with TRBD2 matching over 7 bases. CDR3 length: 15 amino acids. V trimming: 0 bases; J trimming: 4 bases; junction bases outside the gene matches: 6. Per germline, CDR1 SGDLS and CDR2 YYNGEE.

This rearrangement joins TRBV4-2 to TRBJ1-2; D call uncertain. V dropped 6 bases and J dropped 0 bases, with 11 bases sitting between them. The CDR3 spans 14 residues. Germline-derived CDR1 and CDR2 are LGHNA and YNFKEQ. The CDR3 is CASSFFGANYGYTF. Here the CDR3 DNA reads TGTGCCAGCAGTTTCTTCGGTGCTAACTATGGCTACACCTTC.

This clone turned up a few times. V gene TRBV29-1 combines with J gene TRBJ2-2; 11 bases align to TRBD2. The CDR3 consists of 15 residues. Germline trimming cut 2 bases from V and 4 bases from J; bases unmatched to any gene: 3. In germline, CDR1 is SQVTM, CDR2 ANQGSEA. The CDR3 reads CSVELLAGVTGELFF. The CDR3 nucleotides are TGCAGCGTTGAATTACTAGCGGGAGTCACCGGGGAGCTGTTTTTT.

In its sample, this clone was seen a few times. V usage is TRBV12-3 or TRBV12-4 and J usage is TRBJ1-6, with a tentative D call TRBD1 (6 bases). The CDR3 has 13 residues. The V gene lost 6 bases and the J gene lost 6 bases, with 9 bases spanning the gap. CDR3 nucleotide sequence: TGTGCCAGCAGGTGGACAGTTAATTCACCCCTCCACTTT. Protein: CASRWTVNSPLHF.

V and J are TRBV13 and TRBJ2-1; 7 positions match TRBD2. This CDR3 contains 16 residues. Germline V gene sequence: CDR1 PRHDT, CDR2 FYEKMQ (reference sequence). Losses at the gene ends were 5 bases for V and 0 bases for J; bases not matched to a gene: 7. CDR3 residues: CASSRPAGISYNEQFF. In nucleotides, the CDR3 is TGTGCCAGCAGCCGCCCAGCGGGGATCTCCTACAATGAGCAGTTCTTC.

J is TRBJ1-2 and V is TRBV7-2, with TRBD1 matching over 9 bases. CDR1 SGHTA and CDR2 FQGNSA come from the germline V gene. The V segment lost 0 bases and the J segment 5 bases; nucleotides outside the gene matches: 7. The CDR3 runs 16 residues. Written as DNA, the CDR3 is TGTGCCAGCAGCTTAGCCACCGGGACAGGGTCTTATGGCTACACCTTC. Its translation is CASSLATGTGSYGYTF.

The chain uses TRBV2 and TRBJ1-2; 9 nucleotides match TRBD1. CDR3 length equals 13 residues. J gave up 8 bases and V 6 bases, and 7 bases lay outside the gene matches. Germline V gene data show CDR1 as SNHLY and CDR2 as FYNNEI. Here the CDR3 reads CASSRQGDGGYTF. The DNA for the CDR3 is TGTGCCAGCAGCAGACAGGGGGACGGAGGCTACACCTTC. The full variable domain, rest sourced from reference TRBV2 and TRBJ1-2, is EPEVTQTPSHQVTQMGQEVILRCVPISNHLYFYWYRQILGQKVEFLVSFYNNEISEKSEIFDDQFSVERPDGSNFTLKIRSTKLEDSAMYFCASSRQGDGGYTFGSGTRLTVV.

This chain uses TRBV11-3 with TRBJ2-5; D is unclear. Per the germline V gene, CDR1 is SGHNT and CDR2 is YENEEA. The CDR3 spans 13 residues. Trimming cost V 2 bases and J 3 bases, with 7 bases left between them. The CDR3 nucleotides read TGTGCCAGCAGCTTACGCCAGAAAGAGACCCAGTACTTC. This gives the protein CASSLRQKETQYF.